Given below is one T cell receptor beta chain in context. Its antigen is as yet unknown. Germline V gives CDR1 LNHDA, CDR2 SQIVND (reference sequence). Losses at the gene ends were 5 bases for V and 4 bases for J; bases not matched to a gene: 9. The CDR3 extends over 15 amino acids. This specimen belongs to a study of cytomegalovirus exposure and HLA in healthy donors. Whole-study results and caveats: The study designated 150 to 200 TCR beta chains cytomegalovirus-associated. Analyzed later, association rates of TCRs varied across HLA loci, with DRB1 most and HLA-C fewest. Indistinguishable V segments, including TRBV6-2 and TRBV6-3, were excluded.

It was with 60 Vbeta and 13 Jbeta primers that the PCR ran. Clones were sequenced by immunoSEQ multiplex PCR, and TCRdb holds only the in-frame ones, with some missing. The table has 150,000 to 200,000 clones, about 70% seen once. This chain joins TRBV19 and TRBJ2-7; TRBD1 agrees at 9 bases. The sequencing input was PBMCs. The origin of this receptor is a male donor in good health and CMV-seronegative. In DNA, the CDR3 is TGTGCCAGTAGTCCACGGACAGGGGCAGCATACGAGCAGTACTTC. Its protein is CASSPRTGAAYEQYF.